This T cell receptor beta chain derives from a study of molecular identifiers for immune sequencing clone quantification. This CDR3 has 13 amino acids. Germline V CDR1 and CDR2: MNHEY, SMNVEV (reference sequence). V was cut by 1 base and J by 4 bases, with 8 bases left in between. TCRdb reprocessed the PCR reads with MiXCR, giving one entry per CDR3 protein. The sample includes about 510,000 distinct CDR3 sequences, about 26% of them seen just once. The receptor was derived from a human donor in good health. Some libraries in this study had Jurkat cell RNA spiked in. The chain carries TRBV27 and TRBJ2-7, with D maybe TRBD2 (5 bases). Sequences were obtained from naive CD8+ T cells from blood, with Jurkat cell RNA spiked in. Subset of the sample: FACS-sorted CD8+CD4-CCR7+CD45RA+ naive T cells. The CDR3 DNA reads TGTGCCAGCAGTTTATTAGAGGGATACGAGCAGTACTTC. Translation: CASSLLEGYEQYF.